Here is one TCR beta chain with its context. Antigen unknown. Sequencing was performed with immunoSEQ multiplex PCR; in TCRdb, only in-frame clones are kept and a portion is missing. The table includes more than 12,000 clones, about four fifths detected once. This specimen belongs to a study of Tregs in tolerant kidney transplant recipients. Points from the study as a whole: For some patients, primers changed over time, blocking nucleotide-level comparison.

Here the sequenced sample was Tregs from blood, taken before the transplant. This TCR was recovered from a human donor who received a combined kidney and bone marrow transplant.

CDR3 sequence reads: CASTKRARGTEAFF. The DNA for the CDR3 is TGTGCCAGCACCAAAAGGGCGCGGGGCACTGAAGCTTTCTTT. The chain uses TRBV2 and TRBJ1-1; D is ambiguous. Germline V lookup: CDR1 SNHLY, CDR2 FYNNEI. V was pared by 7 bases and J by 4 bases, with 16 bases between. This CDR3 is built from 14 residues.